Shown below are 14 T cell receptor beta chains from a single sample sequenced in a study of chemoradiotherapy in HPV16-positive cancers. Libraries were prepared by immunoSEQ multiplex PCR; TCRdb keeps only in-frame clonotypes and omits some of them. The table has about 4,800 clones, 87% seen once; the top ten hold approximately 8.4%. The specimen comprised tumor tissue, sampled from a patient who underwent chemoradiotherapy. All receptors derive from a human donor with HPV-associated anogenital cancer.

This clone has just one count. The gene calls are TRBV12-5 and TRBJ2-7; TRBD2 agrees at 10 bases. The CDR3 totals 17 residues. V lost 0 bases and J lost 2; bases outside the gene matches: 7. Germline CDR1 reads LGHNT; CDR2 reads FRNRAP. CDR3 sequence reads: CASGLVVGTSVTYEQYF. The CDR3 DNA follows: TGTGCTAGTGGTTTGGTAGTAGGGACTAGCGTCACCTACGAGCAGTACTTC.

This clone was detected once. The CDR3 DNA is TGTGCCAGCAGCTTGGCGCGGGGCCGGGGATATGAGCAGTTCTTC. Translating it yields CASSLARGRGYEQFF. V and J are TRBV5-5 and TRBJ2-1; weak D call: TRBD2 (6 bases). V lost 0 bases to trimming and J lost 8 bases, with 15 bases between them. In germline, CDR1 is SGHKS, CDR2 YYEKEE (reference sequence). The CDR3 totals 15 residues.

The V gene is TRBV7-9, the J gene TRBJ2-3; 8 bases fit TRBD1. The CDR3 runs 16 residues. Trimming at V came to 4 bases and at J to 4 bases, leaving 10 bases not matched to a gene. Germline values: CDR1 SEHNR, CDR2 FQNEAQ (reference sequence). The CDR3: CASSSQTTGAADTQYF. The CDR3 DNA follows: TGTGCCAGCAGCTCCCAAACGACAGGGGCCGCAGATACGCAGTATTTT. The whole variable domain, filled in from reference TRBV7-9 and TRBJ2-3, reads DTGVSQNPRHKITKRGQNVTFRCDPISEHNRLYWYRQTLGQGPEFLTYFQNEAQLEKSRLLSDRFSAERPKGSFSTLEIQRTEQGDSAMYLCASSSQTTGAADTQYFGPGTRLTVL.

The genes are TRBV28 and TRBJ1-2; 8 nucleotides match TRBD1. Germline CDR1 is MDHEN and CDR2 is SYDVKM. After removal of 8 bases from V and 5 bases from J, the junction contained 10 bases not matched to a gene. The CDR3 contains 14 residues. The CDR3 reads CASRSLDRVYGYTF. In DNA, the CDR3 is TGTGCCAGCCGATCGTTGGACAGGGTGTATGGCTACACCTTC.

The chain joins TRBV5-8 to TRBJ2-5, with D perhaps TRBD1 or TRBD2 (5 bases each). Trimming removed 4 bases at V and 7 bases at J, with 26 bases between. Germline V gene data show CDR1 as SGHTS and CDR2 as YDEGEE. The CDR3 has 17 residues. CDR3 protein: CASSAYPGRPKLGTQYF. The CDR3 coding sequence is TGTGCCAGCAGCGCTTATCCGGGACGACCCAAATTGGGGACCCAGTACTTC.

The chain links TRBV7-8 to TRBJ2-7; D may be TRBD1 (6 bases). The CDR3 spans 14 residues. V gave up 5 bases and J gave up 4 bases, with 15 bases separating them. CDR1 SGHVS and CDR2 FQNEAQ come from the germline V gene. CDR3 coding DNA: TGTGCCAGCAGCCTCCGGGACACAAGGTACGAGCAGTACTTC. The encoded protein is CASSLRDTRYEQYF.

This clone was seen once. The V and J genes are TRBV21-1 and TRBJ1-6; TRBD1 is taken as the D call from the table, unchecked against the DNA. TRBV21-1 is listed as a pseudogene. CDR3 length: 18 amino acids. This CDR3 reads CASSKYWATGRNNSPLHF. CDR3 coding DNA: TGTGCCAGCAGCAAATACTGGGCGACAGGGAGGAATAATTCACCCCTCCACTTT.

V and J are TRBV7-2 and TRBJ1-6; D possibly corresponds to TRBD1 (5 bases). V was cut by 2 bases and J by 0 bases, with 8 bases left in between. This CDR3 contains 16 residues. In germline, CDR1 is SGHTA, CDR2 FQGNSA. CDR3 nucleotide sequence: TGTGCCAGCAGCTTAAGACAGAGCTCCTATAATTCACCCCTCCACTTT. This sequence encodes CASSLRQSSYNSPLHF. Filled out from reference TRBV7-2 and TRBJ1-6, the complete variable domain reads GAGVSQSPSNKVTEKGKDVELRCDPISGHTALYWYRQSLGQGLEFLIYFQGNSAPDKSGLPSDRFSAERTGGSVSTLTIQRTQQEDSAVYLCASSLRQSSYNSPLHFGNGTRLTVT.

The V and J genes are TRBV11-3 and TRBJ2-4; 8 nucleotides line up with TRBD1. The CDR3 runs to 15 residues. V shed 0 bases, J shed 8 bases, and the junction held 6 bases outside the gene matches. CDR1 and CDR2 (germline): SGHNT, YENEEA. CDR3 in DNA: TGTGCCAGCAGCTTAGAGGGACAGGTGCTCCACATTCAGTACTTC. Translated, it gives CASSLEGQVLHIQYF.

The rearrangement links TRBV5-6 to TRBJ2-1; TRBD2 aligns across 10 bases. Germline V gene sequence: CDR1 SGHDT, CDR2 YYEEEE. This CDR3 is built from 15 residues. Losses at the gene ends were 2 bases for V and 7 bases for J; bases not matched to a gene: 6. Here the CDR3 reads CASSFSGGLGNEQFF. As DNA, the CDR3 is TGTGCCAGCAGCTTTAGCGGGGGGCTGGGGAATGAGCAGTTCTTC.

The rearrangement uses TRBV6-4 and TRBJ2-7; D is unclear. The V gene's germline CDR1 is MRHNA and CDR2 SNTAGT. V was shortened by 4 bases and J by 6 bases, with 4 bases between the two germline ends. The CDR3 is 10 amino acids. The CDR3 sequence is CASSVAEQYF. The CDR3 DNA sequence: TGTGCCAGCAGTGTGGCCGAGCAGTACTTC.

The rearrangement links TRBV5-6 to TRBJ1-5; D is ambiguous. This CDR3 is built from 15 residues. V lost 1 base and J lost 7, with 15 bases in between. The germline gives CDR1 SGHDT, CDR2 YYEEEE. The CDR3 sequence is CASSLLSSGRQPQHF. The CDR3 DNA is TGTGCCAGCAGCTTGTTGTCGAGTGGCCGGCAGCCCCAGCATTTT.

This clone has only one observation. This chain connects TRBV19 to TRBJ2-7, with 7 bases fitting TRBD1. Trimming removed 7 bases from V and 0 bases from J; junction bases left unmatched: 6. CDR3 length equals 14 residues. Germline CDR1 is LNHDA and CDR2 is SQIVND (reference sequence). The DNA for the CDR3 is TGTGCCAGTACCCCGACAGGGACCTCCTACGAGCAGTACTTC. It translates to CASTPTGTSYEQYF.

This clone is a singleton in its sample. The rearrangement links TRBV5-8 to TRBJ2-3, with D hard to call. The CDR3 has 14 amino acids. The germline V gene has CDR1 SGHTS and CDR2 YDEGEE. The V and J ends lost 0 bases and 3 bases respectively, with 8 bases between them. The CDR3: CASSLGGVTDTQYF. The CDR3 DNA reads TGTGCCAGCAGCTTGGGAGGCGTGACAGATACGCAGTATTTT.